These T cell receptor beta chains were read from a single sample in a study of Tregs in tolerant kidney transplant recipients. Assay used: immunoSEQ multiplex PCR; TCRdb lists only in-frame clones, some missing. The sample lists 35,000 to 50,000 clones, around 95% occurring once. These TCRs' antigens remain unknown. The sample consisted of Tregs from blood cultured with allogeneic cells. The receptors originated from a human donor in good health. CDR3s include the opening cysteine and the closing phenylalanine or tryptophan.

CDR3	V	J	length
CASSPGGDNEQFF	TRBV18	TRBJ2-1	13
CASSESGRTDTQYF	TRBV10-1	TRBJ2-3	14
CASSEPFFGGTASEQYF	TRBV6-1	TRBJ2-7	17
CASSVGGLSSPLHF	TRBV9	TRBJ1-6	14
CASSERGGRTEAFF	TRBV6-1	TRBJ1-1	14
CASSLLQGNEQFF	TRBV7-9	TRBJ2-1	13
CASSAGQGAETQYF	TRBV9	TRBJ2-5	14
CAWGATYEQYF	TRBV30	TRBJ2-7	11
CASSQPSPYTSTDTQYF	TRBV23-1	TRBJ2-3	17
CAISGPRGAREQYF	TRBV10-3	TRBJ2-7	14
CASRGVGWETQYF	TRBV2	TRBJ2-5	13
CASSPAASYYGYTF	TRBV7-6	TRBJ1-2	14
CASSLGQSSYNEQFF	TRBV10-1	TRBJ2-1	15
CASSRQGTEAFF	TRBV18	TRBJ1-1	12
CASRGVYEQYF	TRBV19	TRBJ2-7	11
CASSLGLAGGYTF	TRBV5-4	TRBJ1-2	13
CASSWDGTGELFF	TRBV5-4	TRBJ2-2	13
CASSYKAGPNQPQHF	TRBV6-5	TRBJ1-5	15
CASSLRQNPEAFF	TRBV7-9	TRBJ1-1	13
CASSMASGGVETQYF	TRBV19	TRBJ2-5	15
CASSSGTGNYEQYF	TRBV2	TRBJ2-7	14
CASRGQAQETQYF	TRBV2	TRBJ2-5	13
CASSTRTDYEQYF	TRBV4-1	TRBJ2-7	13
CASRIGENYGYTF	TRBV5-1	TRBJ1-2	13
CASSRGGSYNEQFF	TRBV6-6	TRBJ2-1	14
CASSYPRSYNEQFF	TRBV7-2	TRBJ2-1	14
CASSLSGGDEKLFF	TRBV5-1	TRBJ1-4	14
CASSPRVWGQETQYF	TRBV2	TRBJ2-5	15
CASRRDAYSYEQYF	TRBV27	TRBJ2-7	14
CASSELTSGANEQYF	TRBV2	TRBJ2-7	15
CASRGTGDLPYEQYF	TRBV6-1	TRBJ2-7	15
CASRRTAAPYEQYF	TRBV2	TRBJ2-7	14
CASTEGTARSYEQYF	TRBV11-2	TRBJ2-7	15
CATSRGRGYVNTEAFF	TRBV15	TRBJ1-1	16
CASLQPVRKTYGYTF	TRBV5-1	TRBJ1-2	15
CASSYIRTGGIYGYTF	TRBV6-8	TRBJ1-2	16
CASSRSSGASGGVTDTQYF	TRBV4-2	TRBJ2-3	19
CASSPQGYGYTF	TRBV5-1	TRBJ1-2	12
CASSPRGGNTEAFF	TRBV19	TRBJ1-1	14
CASSEDRFRGRGYTF	TRBV6-1	TRBJ1-2	15
CASNPRGAGYGYTF	TRBV19	TRBJ1-2	14
CASSRTGGRGETQYF	TRBV7-8	TRBJ2-5	15
CASSLRFSGNTIYF	TRBV11-2	TRBJ1-3	14
CASSFRDSSYEQYF	TRBV7-9	TRBJ2-7	14
CASRSISGPKNIQYF	TRBV6-6	TRBJ2-4	15
CASSFPGTGHNEQFF	TRBV7-9	TRBJ2-1	15
CASSKSRVAGEETQYF	TRBV7-2	TRBJ2-5	16
CASAAGEPQYF	TRBV7-9	TRBJ2-3	11
CASSLTESSGNTIYF	TRBV18	TRBJ1-3	15
CASSQTGGWGYGYTF	TRBV7-2	TRBJ1-2	15
CASSPEALLDQETQYF	TRBV7-6	TRBJ2-5	16
CASSESKGGGYYNEQFF	TRBV10-1	TRBJ2-1	17
CASSLYVGGGEHQPQHF	TRBV18	TRBJ1-5	17
CASSTRQGSTEAFF	TRBV5-1	TRBJ1-1	14
CASSRFPNLSGANVLTF	TRBV4-1	TRBJ2-6	17
CASSLEWVVGTNEKLFF	TRBV7-8	TRBJ1-4	17
CASRTAHSNQPQHF	TRBV6-1	TRBJ1-5	14
CASSFLRRQGNQPQHF	TRBV2	TRBJ1-5	16
CASGGQGIGNEQYF	TRBV12-5	TRBJ2-7	14
CASTPQGGGNTIYF	TRBV25-1	TRBJ1-3	14